This T cell receptor beta chain was recorded in a study of cytomegalovirus exposure and HLA in healthy donors. Study-wide context: The 120 validation repertoires, a later analysis reported, used the same platform as the roughly 660 repertoires from the first cohort.

Donors came from a validation cohort of 90 to 150 subjects, distinct from the first 666-subject cohort. Note on this clone: The antigen remains unidentified.

TCRdb's table, derived via immunoSEQ multiplex PCR, lists solely in-frame clones and lacks some. Here the sample spans 200,000 to 250,000 clones, about 89% being singletons. The CDR3 sequence is 15 residues long. Per germline, CDR1 SGHRS and CDR2 YFSETQ. V dropped 0 bases and J dropped 5 bases, with 14 bases sitting between them. Broader study findings: Altogether, more than 150 TCR beta chains were recorded as cytomegalovirus-associated. As was reported, the classifier diagnosed cytomegalovirus status with high specificity and sensitivity.

The receptor was isolated from a woman aged 18-29 years in good health and CMV-seronegative. The chain recombines TRBV5-1 with TRBJ1-2, with D possibly matching TRBD1 (6 bases). Sequenced sample: PBMCs. CDR3 sequence (DNA): TGCGCCAGCAGCTTGGCTCAGGGGTTGGGTTATGGCTACACCTTC. It is translated as CASSLAQGLGYGYTF.